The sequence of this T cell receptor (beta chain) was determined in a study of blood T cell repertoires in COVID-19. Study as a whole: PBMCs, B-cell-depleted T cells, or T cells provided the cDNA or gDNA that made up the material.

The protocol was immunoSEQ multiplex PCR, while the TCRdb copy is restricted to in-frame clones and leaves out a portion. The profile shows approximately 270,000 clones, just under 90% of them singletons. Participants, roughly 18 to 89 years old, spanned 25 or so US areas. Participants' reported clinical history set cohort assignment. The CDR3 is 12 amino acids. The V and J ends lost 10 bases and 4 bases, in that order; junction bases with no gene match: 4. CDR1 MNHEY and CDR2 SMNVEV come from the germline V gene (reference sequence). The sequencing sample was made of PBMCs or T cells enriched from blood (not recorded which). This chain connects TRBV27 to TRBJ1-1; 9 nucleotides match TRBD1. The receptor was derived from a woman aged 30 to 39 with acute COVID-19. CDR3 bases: TGTGCCACCAGGACAGGGGCCACTGAAGCTTTCTTT. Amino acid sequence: CATRTGATEAFF.